This T cell receptor beta chain was sequenced during a study of cytomegalovirus exposure and HLA in healthy donors. The CDR3 totals 14 residues. Per germline, CDR1 LNHDA and CDR2 SQIVND (reference sequence). V was pared by 4 bases and J by 2 bases, with 4 bases of the junction left unmatched. The primer mix had 60 Vbeta and 13 Jbeta primers. Sequencing was performed with immunoSEQ multiplex PCR; in TCRdb, only in-frame clones are kept and a portion is missing. The table includes 130,000 or so clones, 72% detected once. This clonotype originated in a man between 45 and 60 years old in good health and CMV-seropositive. The chain uses TRBV19 and TRBJ1-2; TRBD1 matches 7 bases. The sequencing input was PBMCs. The CDR3: CASSKMGQNYGYTF. Written as DNA, the CDR3 is TGTGCCAGTAGTAAAATGGGACAGAACTATGGCTACACCTTC.